What follows are 4 T cell receptor beta chains derived from one specimen sequenced in a study of OX40 agonist ivuxolimab in advanced cancers. Some clones are missing from TCRdb's copy, which holds only in-frame ones; the method was immunoSEQ multiplex PCR. The sample has 20,000 to 25,000 clones, approximately 80% seen once. This sample comprised CD4+ or CD8+ T cells sorted from blood, obtained in a trial of the OX40 agonist ivuxolimab. All receptors derive from an adult with an advanced solid tumor such as melanoma, head and neck, liver or kidney cancer.

This clone was picked up one time. V gene TRBV6-5 combines with J gene TRBJ2-7, with 10 bases lining up with TRBD1. J gave up 3 bases and V 2 bases, and 7 bases lay outside the gene matches. Germline V gene sequence: CDR1 MNHEY, CDR2 SVGAGI. CDR3 length: 16 amino acids. For the CDR3, the DNA is TGTGCCAGCAGTTACACCGGGACAGGGGCAATCTACGAGCAGTACTTC. Protein: CASSYTGTGAIYEQYF.

CDR3 sequence reads: CASSSGQGKGAFF. The CDR3 DNA reads as TGTGCCAGCAGCTCAGGACAGGGGAAGGGAGCTTTCTTT. V usage is TRBV5-6 and J usage is TRBJ1-1; 9 nucleotides match TRBD1. CDR3 size: 13 residues. Germline trimming cut 3 bases from V and 10 bases from J; bases unmatched to any gene: 7. The germline gives CDR1 SGHDT, CDR2 YYEEEE.

This clone appeared a few times. The rearrangement joins TRBV6-1 to TRBJ2-1; D may be TRBD1 (5 bases). The V end lost 7 bases, the J end lost 6 bases, and 16 bases lay between the germline ends. The germline V gene has CDR1 MNHNS and CDR2 SASEGT. The CDR3 spans 14 residues. The CDR3 DNA sequence: TGTGCCAGCACGACAGTGGGGTATAGCAATGAGCAGTTCTTC. Translated, it gives CASTTVGYSNEQFF.

This chain uses TRBV9 with TRBJ2-5; no clear D gene. Germline CDR1 is SGDLS and CDR2 is YYNGEE. This CDR3 comprises 13 residues. V lost 0 bases and J 7 bases, leaving 10 bases between the germline ends. CDR3 residues: CASSVGPEGTQYF. As DNA, the CDR3 is TGTGCCAGCAGCGTAGGGCCTGAAGGGACCCAGTACTTC. The full variable domain, with the rest looked up from reference TRBV9 and TRBJ2-5, is DSGVTQTPKHLITATGQRVTLRCSPRSGDLSVYWYQQSLDQGLQFLIQYYNGEERAKGNILERFSAQQFPDLHSELNLSSLELGDSALYFCASSVGPEGTQYFGPGTRLLVL.